A selection of T cell receptor beta chains follows, all from one sample in a study of T cell repertoires in cytomegalovirus infection. No antigen has been assigned to these receptors. TCRdb itself ran the reads through MiXCR, one entry per CDR3 protein. The table records around 800,000 distinct CDR3 sequences, 32% of them present only once. The specimen comprised cultured CD8+ T cells from PBMCs, sampled from culture after CMV antigen stimulation. All receptors come from a human donor in good health (CMV status not recorded). Some clones in this sample may be carry-over from other donors' samples. CDR3s include the opening cysteine and the closing phenylalanine or tryptophan. The D gene is left open where the match is weak. A row's size may be missing; if present it is once, few, many or a size class.

V gene	clone size	D gene	J gene	CDR3 DNA	CDR3 protein
TRBV7-9	NA	NA	TRBJ2-7	TGTGCCAGCAGCTTAAGTGGGCGGGGGCCCTACGAGCAGTACTTC	CASSLSGRGPYEQYF
TRBV7-2	many	TRBD2	TRBJ2-3	TGTGCCAGCAGCTTGGGGCATCCTTCGAGGGTGCCTAGCGGGGACACAGATACGCAGTATTTT	CASSLGHPSRVPSGDTDTQYF
TRBV7-6	NA	NA	TRBJ2-1	TGTGCCAGCAGCCACCCCGCAAGTGAGGATCCCAATGAGCAGTTCTTC	CASSHPASEDPNEQFF
TRBV5-1	NA	TRBD1	TRBJ2-5	TGCGCCAGCAGCGCGAGATACCGGGACAGGGAGACCCAGTACTTC	CASSARYRDRETQYF
TRBV7-8	many	NA	TRBJ2-3	TGTGCCAGCAGCTTAGCTAGGGTTAGAGATACGCAGTATTTT	CASSLARVRDTQYF
TRBV24-1	NA	TRBD2	TRBJ2-5	TGTGCCACCAGTGAGTTCGGCGGGGGTACCAGGGAGACCCAGTACTTC	CATSEFGGGTRETQYF
TRBV5-5	many	TRBD1	TRBJ1-2	TGTGCCAGCAGCACAGGGGTATGGGGCTACACCTTC	CASSTGVWGYTF
TRBV12-3/TRBV12-4	few	NA	TRBJ2-7	TGTGCCAGCAGTTTCCTTTCAGGTACAGGCGGGGCGTTGGACGAGCAGTACTTC	CASSFLSGTGGALDEQYF
TRBV6-1	few	NA	TRBJ1-1	TGTGCCAGCAGCCCTCGACAGGTTGGGGGTGAAGCTTTCTTT	CASSPRQVGGEAFF
TRBV28	NA	NA	TRBJ1-2	TGTGCCAGCACTGGACTCGGCAGTCCCTATGGCTACACCTTC	CASTGLGSPYGYTF
TRBV6-6	few	NA	TRBJ2-7	TGTGCCAGCAGTTACGGACTTCCTTACGAGCAGTACTTC	CASSYGLPYEQYF
TRBV7-9	many	TRBD1	TRBJ2-5	TGTGCCAGCAGCTTAGGGACAGGGTCGCGAGAGACCCAGTACTTC	CASSLGTGSRETQYF
TRBV7-9	NA	NA	TRBJ1-2	TGTGCCAGCAGCTTAGCGAAGGGGAACTATGGCTACACCTTC	CASSLAKGNYGYTF
TRBV9	NA	NA	TRBJ1-6	TGTGCCAGCAGCTCAGGACGGAGCTCCTATAATTCACCCCTCCACTTT	CASSSGRSSYNSPLHF
TRBV7-8	few	NA	TRBJ1-2	TGTGCCAGCAGCTCACAGGGTGCGGTTTCTGGCTACACCTTC	CASSSQGAVSGYTF
TRBV10-3	NA	TRBD1	TRBJ2-6	TGTGCCATCCGAACAGGGGACCCATCTGGGGCCAACGTCCTGACTTTC	CAIRTGDPSGANVLTF
TRBV28	few	NA	TRBJ1-2	TGTGCCAGCAGTCAGGACAACTATGGCTACACCTTC	CASSQDNYGYTF
TRBV3-1	once	TRBD1	TRBJ1-4	TGTGCCAGCAGCCAGAGGGACAGGGGGACGGCTAATGAAAAACTGTTTTTT	CASSQRDRGTANEKLFF
TRBV9	NA	TRBD2	TRBJ2-1	TGTGCCAGCAGCACCCCGGGACAGGGACCCGACCTAGCGGGGGGGCCTCCCTACAATGAGCAGTTCTTC	CASSTPGQGPDLAGGPPYNEQFF
TRBV4-1	few	NA	TRBJ1-5	TGCGCCAGCAGCCCCGTGGGACATAGCAATCAGCCCCAGCATTTT	CASSPVGHSNQPQHF
TRBV9	NA	NA	TRBJ2-2	TGTGCCAGCAGCGTAGCTAACAGGGTCACCGGGGAGCTGTTTTTT	CASSVANRVTGELFF
TRBV19	few	NA	TRBJ1-2	TGTGCCAGTAGCCTCCCTGCGACAGGACCTTTGTCTGGTGGCTACACCTTC	CASSLPATGPLSGGYTF
TRBV27	NA	NA	TRBJ1-1	TGTGCCAGCAGTTTACAGACAGGGAACACTGAAGCTTTCTTT	CASSLQTGNTEAFF
TRBV4-2	few	TRBD2	TRBJ2-1	TGTGCCAGCAGCCAAGATCAGGCCGGGACTAGGGCCTACAATGAGCAGTTCTTC	CASSQDQAGTRAYNEQFF
TRBV3-1	NA	NA	TRBJ2-7	TGTGCCAGCAGCTTCCTGACGGGGGCGGGTTACGAGCAGTACTTC	CASSFLTGAGYEQYF
TRBV15	NA	NA	TRBJ2-3	TGTGCCACCAGCCCGTTCGGGGGGCCCACAGATACGCAGTATTTT	CATSPFGGPTDTQYF
TRBV6-1	few	TRBD1	TRBJ2-7	TGTGCCAGCAGCCCCGGGACAGGGTCCCACGAGCAGTACTTC	CASSPGTGSHEQYF
TRBV6-6	NA	TRBD1	TRBJ2-3	TGTGCCAGCAGCCGACAGGGGGTTTCTAGCACAGATACGCAGTATTTT	CASSRQGVSSTDTQYF
TRBV29-1	NA	TRBD2	TRBJ2-5	TGCAGCGTACCGACGGGCTCGGGTCGGGGGGCCCAGTACTTC	CSVPTGSGRGAQYF
TRBV6-5	few	NA	TRBJ1-1	TGTGCCAGCAGTCCACAGGGAAACCCTGAAGCTTTCTTT	CASSPQGNPEAFF
TRBV3-1	few	NA	TRBJ2-1	TGTGCCAGCAGCCACCGAGCAGGGTTCGAGTCCGATGAGCAGTTCTTC	CASSHRAGFESDEQFF
TRBV29-1	NA	TRBD2	TRBJ2-1	TGCAGCATAGGGACTAGCGGGGTCGATGAGCAGTTCTTC	CSIGTSGVDEQFF
TRBV12-3/TRBV12-4	once	TRBD1	TRBJ2-5	TGTGCCAGCAGGGGCCGGGACAGGGGGTTCCAAGAGACCCAGTACTTC	CASRGRDRGFQETQYF
TRBV6-1	few	NA	TRBJ2-5	TGTGCCAGCATCACCGGCGGGCTCTCGTACCAAGAGACCCAGTACTTC	CASITGGLSYQETQYF
TRBV12-3/TRBV12-4	NA	NA	TRBJ1-1	TGTGCCAGCACCAACCGGGACCTACAACCTGAAGCTTTCTTT	CASTNRDLQPEAFF
TRBV20-1	few	TRBD1	TRBJ2-2	TGCAGTGCTAGCTACAGGGGGCGAGAGAACACCGGGGAGCTGTTTTTT	CSASYRGRENTGELFF
TRBV27	NA	NA	TRBJ2-1	TGTGCCAGCAGTTTGGGGGGTACAGGGGAGGCTCTGGGTGAGCAGTTCTTC	CASSLGGTGEALGEQFF
TRBV20-1	few	NA	TRBJ2-1	TGCAGTTCCCGGGACTCCACAGGGAGGGGGGCCTACAATGAGCAGTTCTTC	CSSRDSTGRGAYNEQFF
TRBV7-6	few	NA	TRBJ2-7	TGTGCCAGCAGCTCCCCAAAGTGGTACCCTTACGAGCAGTACTTC	CASSSPKWYPYEQYF
TRBV7-2	many	NA	TRBJ2-3	TGTGCCAGCAGCCTTAGGTTGACAGGTTCTAGCACAGATACGCAGTATTTT	CASSLRLTGSSTDTQYF
TRBV4-3	NA	NA	TRBJ2-3	TGCGCCAGCAGCCGGCAACTTAGCCCTCTTAGCACAGATACGCAGTATTTT	CASSRQLSPLSTDTQYF
TRBV12-3/TRBV12-4	few	NA	TRBJ1-5	TGTGCCAGCAGTTTAGGGTTAGGGATGTACCCCCAGCATTTT	CASSLGLGMYPQHF
TRBV7-6	NA	TRBD1	TRBJ1-1	TGTGCCAGCAGCTTGGGGACAGACATCGCTTTCTTT	CASSLGTDIAFF
TRBV7-9	NA	NA	TRBJ2-5	TGTGCCAGCAGTTTCCCAGGACAAATGGGAGAGACCCAGTACTTC	CASSFPGQMGETQYF
TRBV13	NA	TRBD1	TRBJ2-3	TGTGCCTCCAGGGGCAGGGGGACCTCTAGCACAGATACGCAGTATTTT	CASRGRGTSSTDTQYF
TRBV9	NA	TRBD1	TRBJ2-1	TGTGCCAGCAGCGATGGGACAGACTACAATGAGCAGTTCTTC	CASSDGTDYNEQFF
TRBV12-3/TRBV12-4	NA	TRBD1	TRBJ2-7	TGTGCCAACAGTACAGGGACAGGGGGCGGTTACGAGCAGTACTTC	CANSTGTGGGYEQYF
TRBV6-5	few	NA	TRBJ2-6	TGTGCCAGCAGACTATATGGGGGAGAGCCATACTCTGGGGCCAACGTCCTGACTTTC	CASRLYGGEPYSGANVLTF
TRBV19	many	TRBD1	TRBJ1-1	TGTGCCAGCAGTACAGGGGGGAACACTGAAGCTTTCTTT	CASSTGGNTEAFF
TRBV20-1	NA	NA	TRBJ1-2	TGCAGTGCTAGAGCCCCGGGACCCACTAACTATGGCTACACCTTC	CSARAPGPTNYGYTF
TRBV7-2	many	NA	TRBJ2-3	TGTGCCAGCAGCCACAGGGTGGTGAGCACAGATACGCAGTATTTT	CASSHRVVSTDTQYF
TRBV11-3	NA	NA	TRBJ2-5	TGTGCCAGCAGCTCGGGACGGTACAAAGAGACCCAGTACTTC	CASSSGRYKETQYF
TRBV19	NA	NA	TRBJ2-5	TGTGCCAGTAGGGAGCGGGCCCAAGAGACCCAGTACTTC	CASRERAQETQYF